This entry features one TCR beta chain sequence. Antigen unknown. V shed 1 base, J shed 5 bases, and the junction held 5 bases outside the gene matches. Germline loops: CDR1 SEHNR, CDR2 FQNEAQ (reference sequence). The CDR3 extends over 16 amino acids. These data are taken from a study of shared clonotypes between healthy human individuals. Broader study findings: Researchers found naive subsets generally carried larger estimated richness than memory subsets.

Generated by immunoSEQ multiplex PCR, the TCRdb table keeps only in-frame clones and is missing some. The sample shows approximately 240,000 clones, about 65% of them seen only once. This chain uses TRBV7-9 with TRBJ2-5, with 12 bases identical to TRBD2. The sample was memory CD4+ T cells sorted from blood. Specified subset: CD45RA-negative fraction. The receptor's source is a man aged 30 to 39 in good health. The CDR3 spells CASSLGLAGVSETQYF. In DNA, the CDR3 is TGTGCCAGCAGCTTAGGACTAGCGGGAGTTTCGGAGACCCAGTACTTC.